A single sample gave rise to the 31 T cell receptor beta chains below, sequenced in a study of memory CD4+ T cells and cytomegalovirus serostatus. TCRdb's copy holds only in-frame clones and misses some; the assay was immunoSEQ multiplex PCR. Of about 64,000 clones listed, around 77% are singletons. The sort gate was single viable CD3+CD4+CD8-CD45RO+ cells for memory CD4+ T cells. Sequencing used memory CD4+ T cells from blood. The receptor set was obtained from an adult in good health and CMV-seronegative.

This rearrangement joins TRBV7-2 to TRBJ1-1, with a possible D match to TRBD1 (5 bases). The length of the CDR3 is 15 residues. Germline assignment: CDR1 SGHTA and CDR2 FQGNSA. Trimming removed 1 base from V and 3 bases from J, with 12 bases in between. The CDR3 is CASSLGRWGDTEAFF. The CDR3 DNA sequence: TGTGCCAGCAGCTTAGGCCGTTGGGGGGACACTGAAGCTTTCTTT. The whole variable domain, filled in from reference TRBV7-2 and TRBJ1-1, reads GAGVSQSPSNKVTEKGKDVELRCDPISGHTALYWYRQSLGQGLEFLIYFQGNSAPDKSGLPSDRFSAERTGGSVSTLTIQRTQQEDSAVYLCASSLGRWGDTEAFFGQGTRLTVV.

The chain couples TRBV30 to TRBJ2-5, with D unresolved. Trimming stripped 3 bases from V and 0 bases from J, with 8 bases between. The CDR3 length is 13 residues. Germline assignment: CDR1 GTSNPN and CDR2 SVGIG (reference sequence). CDR3 region: CAWRAGNQETQYF. Here the CDR3 DNA reads TGTGCCTGGAGAGCAGGCAACCAAGAGACCCAGTACTTC.

The chain joins TRBV2 to TRBJ2-3; no clear D. The ends were cut back, 3 bases at V and 2 bases at J, with 9 bases in the middle. Germline loops: CDR1 SNHLY, CDR2 FYNNEI. The CDR3 contains 14 residues. DNA for the CDR3: TGTGCCAGCAGTGATAGGGCCCCCACAGATACGCAGTATTTT. Its protein product is CASSDRAPTDTQYF.

The chain carries TRBV12-5 and TRBJ2-6; no clear D. In germline, CDR1 is LGHNT, CDR2 FRNRAP. The length of the CDR3 is 15 residues. V was pared by 0 bases and J by 1 base, with 4 bases between. The CDR3: CASGLVQSGANVLTF. DNA of the CDR3: TGTGCTAGTGGTTTGGTACAGTCTGGGGCCAACGTCCTGACTTTC.

The J gene is TRBJ2-7, the V gene TRBV29-1; D could derive from TRBD1 or TRBD2 (5 bases each). The CDR3 sequence is 13 residues long. CDR1 SQVTM and CDR2 ANQGSEA come from the germline V gene. V gave up 6 bases and J gave up 4 bases, with 16 bases separating them. The CDR3 region has the DNA TGCAGCGTAGGAACCGGGACCGCTTACGAGCAGTACTTC. It is translated as CSVGTGTAYEQYF.

The rearrangement joins TRBV30 to TRBJ1-1; TRBD1 matches at 8 bases. J gave up 0 bases and V 8 bases, and 2 bases lay outside the gene matches. CDR1 and CDR2 (germline): GTSNPN, SVGIG (reference sequence). This CDR3 contains 12 residues. CDR3 sequence reads: CARTGLNTEAFF. The CDR3 DNA reads TGTGCCCGGACAGGGCTGAACACTGAAGCTTTCTTT.

The chain combines TRBV7-3 with TRBJ1-1; D not resolved. V was pared by 2 bases and J by 8 bases, with 15 bases between. The CDR3 is 14 residues long. Germline CDR1 reads SGHTA; CDR2 reads FQGTGA. Here the CDR3 reads CASSLDRGPSEAFF. The CDR3 bases are TGTGCCAGCAGCTTAGATCGAGGCCCGTCAGAAGCTTTCTTT.

The V and J genes are TRBV5-1 and TRBJ1-1; 10 bases agree with TRBD1. This CDR3 spans 14 amino acids. The ends lost 0 bases at V and 10 bases at J; junction bases unmatched: 6. Germline CDR1 and CDR2: SGHRS and YFSETQ. The chain's CDR3 is CASSLGQGAGGAFF. CDR3 DNA: TGCGCCAGCAGCTTGGGACAGGGGGCCGGTGGAGCTTTCTTT.

The genes are TRBV4-3 and TRBJ2-1; 14 bases are shared with TRBD2. CDR1 and CDR2 from the germline V gene are LGHNA and YSLEER. Trimming at V came to 3 bases and at J to 0 bases, leaving 4 bases not matched to a gene. The length of the CDR3 is 18 residues. CDR3 sequence: CASSQGTSGRGSYNEQFF. The CDR3 DNA reads as TGCGCCAGCAGCCAGGGGACTAGCGGGAGAGGCTCCTACAATGAGCAGTTCTTC.

V usage is TRBV13 and J usage is TRBJ2-3; perhaps TRBD1 as D (5 bases). CDR1 is PRHDT and CDR2 is FYEKMQ in the germline V gene (reference sequence). The CDR3 spans 13 residues. Trimming cost V 2 bases and J 5 bases, with 8 bases left between them. CDR3 amino acids: CASSLQGIDTQYF. In DNA form, the CDR3 reads TGTGCCAGCAGCTTACAGGGAATAGATACGCAGTATTTT.

The chain has TRBV5-6 and TRBJ1-1; D is unclear. With 2 bases removed from V and 4 bases from J, the gap between germline ends came to 15 bases. Germline V gene data show CDR1 as SGHDT and CDR2 as YYEEEE. The CDR3 has 15 residues. CDR3 sequence: CASSFDIYLGTEAFF. The CDR3 bases are TGTGCCAGCAGCTTTGACATCTACTTAGGCACTGAAGCTTTCTTT.

In this sample, this clone turned up once. The rearrangement uses TRBV7-2 and TRBJ1-2; D might be TRBD1 (6 bases). The CDR3 has 14 amino acids. V was trimmed by 5 bases and J by 4 bases, leaving 14 bases between them. Germline CDR1 is SGHTA and CDR2 is FQGNSA. CDR3 DNA sequence: TGTGCCAGCAGCCCCCCACAGGGCAGCTATGGCTACACCTTC. Translated, it gives CASSPPQGSYGYTF.

The chain uses TRBV5-8 and TRBJ2-1; a possible D gene is TRBD1 (6 bases). CDR3 length: 15 residues. CDR1 and CDR2 from the germline V gene are SGHTS and YDEGEE. V was cut by 3 bases and J by 6 bases, with 16 bases left in between. The CDR3: CASSSQGISSNEQFF. The CDR3 nucleotides are TGTGCCAGCAGCTCACAGGGAATTTCAAGCAATGAGCAGTTCTTC.

This rearrangement joins TRBV27 to TRBJ2-5, with D maybe TRBD1 (5 bases). Trimming took off 6 bases at V and 5 bases at J, with 10 bases between the two ends. Germline CDR1 is MNHEY and CDR2 is SMNVEV (reference sequence). This CDR3 has 12 residues. CDR3 sequence (DNA): TGTGCCAGCAGGGGGCTCTCTGAGACCCAGTACTTC. Translating gives CASRGLSETQYF.

The rearrangement links TRBV10-3 to TRBJ1-1; a weak D match, TRBD1 (6 bases). V lost 6 bases to trimming and J lost 1 base, with 24 bases between them. The CDR3 runs 18 residues. Germline lookup yields CDR1 ENHRY and CDR2 SYGVKD. The CDR3 protein is CAIRDPQTNRAKNTEAFF. The CDR3 DNA reads as TGTGCCATCAGGGACCCACAAACTAACAGGGCTAAGAACACTGAAGCTTTCTTT.

This clone was picked up a small number of times. V is TRBV28 and J is TRBJ1-5, with D perhaps TRBD1 (5 bases). The CDR3 consists of 13 residues. V was cut by 6 bases and J by 1 base, with 7 bases left in between. Germline CDR1 reads MDHEN; CDR2 reads SYDVKM. CDR3 coding DNA: TGTGCCAGCAGCCGGGACAGCAATCAGCCCCAGCATTTT. Translation gives CASSRDSNQPQHF.

This clone was detected only a few times. The gene calls are TRBV5-1 and TRBJ2-3; D might be TRBD2 (5 bases). Germline-derived CDR1 and CDR2 are SGHRS and YFSETQ. Trimming removed 5 bases from V and 1 base from J, with 14 bases in between. This CDR3 is 15 amino acids long. DNA for the CDR3: TGCGCCAGCAGTAGGGCCCGGGGAGGCACAGATACGCAGTATTTT. This sequence encodes CASSRARGGTDTQYF.

Points on this clone: One end of the junction does not line up with germline, which may come from a read error. The rearrangement uses TRBV7-7 and TRBJ2-1; no clear D gene. The germline V gene has CDR1 SSHAT and CDR2 FNYEAQ (reference sequence). This CDR3 contains 13 residues. The CDR3, as DNA: TGTGCTAGCAGCTTAGGCATTTACAATGAGCAGTTCTTC. This codes for CASSLGIYNEQFF.

The rearrangement uses TRBV7-9 and TRBJ2-2, with TRBD2 as a possible D gene (5 bases). Germline CDR1 reads SEHNR; CDR2 reads FQNEAQ (reference sequence). The CDR3 has 14 amino acids. V was clipped by 5 bases and J by 7 bases, with 14 bases between them. CDR3 DNA sequence: TGTGCCAGCAGCCCGTCGCGGGCATTCGGGGAGCTGTTTTTT. This sequence encodes CASSPSRAFGELFF.

J is TRBJ2-7 and V is TRBV10-1, with 7 nucleotides matching TRBD1. V shed 2 bases and J 7 bases; nucleotides not matched to a gene: 17. Per germline, CDR1 WNHNN and CDR2 SYGVQD (reference sequence). The CDR3 consists of 17 residues. CDR3 amino acids: CASSETPSGTASREQYF. CDR3 DNA sequence: TGCGCCAGCAGTGAGACCCCCTCCGGGACAGCTTCACGGGAGCAGTACTTC.

The chain employs TRBV13 and TRBJ1-2; no firm D call. Germline-derived CDR1 and CDR2 are PRHDT and FYEKMQ (reference sequence). V shed 5 bases and J shed 8 bases, with 18 bases lying between them. This CDR3 has 14 amino acids. CDR3 coding DNA: TGTGCCAGCAGCCGGGGTCGTCCGCCGGGAGGCTACACCTTC. Translation gives CASSRGRPPGGYTF. Filled out from reference TRBV13 and TRBJ1-2, the complete variable domain reads AAGVIQSPRHLIKEKRETATLKCYPIPRHDTVYWYQQGPGQDPQFLISFYEKMQSDKGSIPDRFSAQQFSDYHSELNMSSLELGDSALYFCASSRGRPPGGYTFGSGTRLTVV.

V is TRBV9 and J is TRBJ1-2, with TRBD1 matching 8 bases. The germline V gene has CDR1 SGDLS and CDR2 YYNGEE. The CDR3 runs 16 residues. The V segment lost 4 bases and the J segment 0 bases; nucleotides outside the gene matches: 8. The CDR3 is CASSPRDRRSNYGYTF. CDR3 nucleotide sequence: TGTGCCAGCAGCCCGCGGGACAGGAGGTCTAACTATGGCTACACCTTC. The full variable domain, in which reference TRBV9 and TRBJ1-2 provide the parts outside the CDR3, is DSGVTQTPKHLITATGQRVTLRCSPRSGDLSVYWYQQSLDQGLQFLIQYYNGEERAKGNILERFSAQQFPDLHSELNLSSLELGDSALYFCASSPRDRRSNYGYTFGSGTRLTVV.

The gene calls are TRBV28 and TRBJ1-3, with TRBD1 as a possible D gene (6 bases). V gave up 2 bases and J gave up 3 bases, with 14 bases separating them. The CDR3 spans 16 residues. Germline V gives CDR1 MDHEN, CDR2 SYDVKM. CDR3 sequence reads: CASSLNWGAGGNTIYF. The CDR3 region has the DNA TGTGCCAGCAGTTTAAATTGGGGGGCGGGTGGAAACACCATATATTTT.

V and J are TRBV7-3 and TRBJ2-3; 9 positions match TRBD1. The V and J ends lost 5 bases and 2 bases, in that order; junction bases with no gene match: 2. The CDR3 extends over 14 amino acids. The germline gives CDR1 SGHTA, CDR2 FQGTGA. The CDR3 loop reads CASSRDRDTDTQYF. The CDR3 bases are TGTGCCAGCAGCCGGGACAGGGACACAGATACGCAGTATTTT.

The chain combines TRBV18 with TRBJ1-4; D may be TRBD1 (5 bases). From germline, CDR1 is KGHSH and CDR2 LQKENI. Trimming stripped 3 bases from V and 8 bases from J, with 16 bases between. The CDR3 loop spans 15 amino acids. The CDR3 sequence is CASSPLGGGTEKLFF. The CDR3, as DNA: TGTGCCAGCTCACCCCTTGGGGGTGGAACCGAAAAACTGTTTTTT.

The gene calls are TRBV5-1 and TRBJ1-6; maybe TRBD1 (6 bases). The V end was cut by 3 bases, the J end by 8 bases, with 12 bases between. CDR3 length: 14 residues. Germline CDR1 and CDR2: SGHRS and YFSETQ. The CDR3 sequence is CASSSQGNDSPLHF. CDR3 in DNA: TGCGCCAGCAGCTCCCAGGGGAATGATTCACCCCTCCACTTT.

V and J are TRBV6-1 and TRBJ2-1, with a possible D match to TRBD2 (6 bases). CDR3 size: 15 residues. Germline-derived CDR1 and CDR2 are MNHNS and SASEGT. V gave up 2 bases and J gave up 3 bases, with 11 bases separating them. The CDR3 region has the DNA TGTGCCAGCAGTGAAATTGGGGGGAACTACAATGAGCAGTTCTTC. This translates into CASSEIGGNYNEQFF.

This rearrangement joins TRBV7-8 to TRBJ1-5; TRBD1 aligns across 10 bases. Looked up from germline, CDR1 is SGHVS and CDR2 is FQNEAQ. Germline trimming cut 1 base from V and 4 bases from J; bases unmatched to any gene: 10. This CDR3 has 18 residues. CDR3 loop: CASSLERRDRGLNQPQHF. DNA for the CDR3: TGTGCCAGCAGCTTAGAGAGGCGGGACAGGGGCCTAAATCAGCCCCAGCATTTT.

The chain has TRBV11-3 and TRBJ1-3; D call uncertain. This CDR3 comprises 15 residues. Germline V gene sequence: CDR1 SGHNT, CDR2 YENEEA. The CDR3 region is CATDPGPSSGNTIYF. CDR3 DNA: TGTGCTACCGACCCGGGTCCGAGCTCTGGAAACACCATATATTTT.

The rearrangement uses TRBV19 and TRBJ1-1; the D is unclear. This CDR3 comprises 12 residues. Germline assignment: CDR1 LNHDA and CDR2 SQIVND (reference sequence). The germline V and J ends were trimmed by 10 bases and 3 bases, with 12 bases remaining between them. The CDR3 sequence is CATKDGDTEAFF. The CDR3 nucleotides read TGTGCCACCAAAGACGGGGACACTGAAGCTTTCTTT.

The chain is built from TRBV11-3 and TRBJ2-3; a possible D gene is TRBD2 (5 bases). The CDR3 is 14 residues long. Germline V gene data show CDR1 as SGHNT and CDR2 as YENEEA. Trimming took 5 bases from V and 4 from J, leaving 13 bases between them. CDR3 sequence: CASSSGIGPDTQYF. DNA for the CDR3: TGTGCCAGCAGCAGCGGTATTGGCCCAGATACGCAGTATTTT. The entire variable domain, with the rest obtained from reference TRBV11-3 and TRBJ2-3, is as follows: EAGVVQSPRYKIIEKKQPVAFWCNPISGHNTLYWYLQNLGQGPELLIRYENEEAVDDSQLPKDRFSAERLKGVDSTLKIQPAELGDSAVYLCASSSGIGPDTQYFGPGTRLTVL.